The subject of this entry is one TCR beta chain. One end of the junction varies from germline; a read error may be responsible. Authors' analysis steps: Reference gene primers were amplified, and this amplification served to estimate nucleated cell counts. Assay: immunoSEQ multiplex PCR; the TCRdb copy retains only in-frame clones and omits some. Clonal size and the V and J genes are those of that table, whereas D and trimming came from the DNA. The profile shows 150,000 to 200,000 clones, approximately 90% of them singletons. This entry belongs to a study of blood T cell repertoires in COVID-19. Germline lookup yields CDR1 LGHNA and CDR2 YNFKEQ. The CDR3 is 14 residues long. Each participant's cohort was designated according to participant-reported clinical history. Recovered Cohort 3 donors showed two negative PCRs, clearance, or symptom resolution.

The chain links TRBV4-2 to TRBJ2-2; unclear D gene. The sequence derives from a woman in her late teens or twenties who had recovered from COVID-19. The sample taken for sequencing was PBMCs or T cells enriched from blood (not recorded which). The CDR3 spells CASTQRQVTGELFF. As DNA, the CDR3 is TGTGCCAGCACCCAAAGGCAGGTCACCGGGGAGCTGTTTTTT.